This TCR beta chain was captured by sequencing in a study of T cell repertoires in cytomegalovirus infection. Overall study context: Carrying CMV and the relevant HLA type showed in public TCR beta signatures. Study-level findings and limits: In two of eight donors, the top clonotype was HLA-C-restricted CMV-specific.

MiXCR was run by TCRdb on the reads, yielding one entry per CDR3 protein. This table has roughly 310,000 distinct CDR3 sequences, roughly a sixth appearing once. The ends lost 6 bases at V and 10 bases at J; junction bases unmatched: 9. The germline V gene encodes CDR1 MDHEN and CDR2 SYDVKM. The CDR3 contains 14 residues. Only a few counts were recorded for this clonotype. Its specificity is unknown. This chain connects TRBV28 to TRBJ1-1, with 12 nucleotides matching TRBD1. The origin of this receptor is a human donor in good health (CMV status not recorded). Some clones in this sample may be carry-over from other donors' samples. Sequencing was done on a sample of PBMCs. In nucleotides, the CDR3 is TGTGCCAGCAGCTTCCGGGACAGGGGGCATGGAGCTTTCTTT. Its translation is CASSFRDRGHGAFF.